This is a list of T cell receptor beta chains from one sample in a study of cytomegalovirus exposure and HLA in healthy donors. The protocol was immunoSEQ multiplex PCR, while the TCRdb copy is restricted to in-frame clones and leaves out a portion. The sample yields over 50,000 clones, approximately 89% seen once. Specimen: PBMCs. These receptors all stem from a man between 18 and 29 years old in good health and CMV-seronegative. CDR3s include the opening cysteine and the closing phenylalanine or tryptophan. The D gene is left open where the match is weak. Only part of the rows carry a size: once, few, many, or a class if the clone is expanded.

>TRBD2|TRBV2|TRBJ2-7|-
TGTGCCAGCAGTCCCAGGACTAGCGGGGTTGCCGAGCAGTACTTC
CASSPRTSGVAEQYF
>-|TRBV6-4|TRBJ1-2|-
TGTGCCAGCAGCGAGACAGGCGCTTGGCGCTACACCTTC
CASSETGAWRYTF
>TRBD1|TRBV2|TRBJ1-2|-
TGTGCCAGCAGTGCTACGGGACAGGGTTCCTATGGCTACACCTTC
CASSATGQGSYGYTF
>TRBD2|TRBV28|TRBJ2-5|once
TGTGCCAGCGGGATAGCGGGGGGGCAAGAGACCCAGTACTTC
CASGIAGGQETQYF
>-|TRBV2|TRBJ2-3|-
TGTGCCAGCAGCGCCGACATGCGGGCAGATACGCAGTATTTT
CASSADMRADTQYF
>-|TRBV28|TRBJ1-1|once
TGTGCCAGCAGTCCCAGGACAGATCAAGCTTTCTTT
CASSPRTDQAFF
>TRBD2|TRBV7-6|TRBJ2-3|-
TGTGCCAGCAGCCAAGGACTAGCGGGGGGGCTTGGGGGTACGCAGTATTTT
CASSQGLAGGLGGTQYF
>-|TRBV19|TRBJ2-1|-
TGTGCCAGCGGGACTGCCAGGGAGCAGTTCTTC
CASGTAREQFF
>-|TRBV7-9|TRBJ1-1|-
TGTGCCAGTAAAAGGCAAGACTACACTGAAGCTTTCTTT
CASKRQDYTEAFF
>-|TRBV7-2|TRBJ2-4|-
TGTGCCAGCAGCTTGGGGGGGCTAGCCAAAAACATTCAGTACTTC
CASSLGGLAKNIQYF
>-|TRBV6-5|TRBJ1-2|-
TGTGCCAGCAGTTACTCTCCAGGGAGGATAAGCTACACCTTC
CASSYSPGRISYTF